Below, 30 T cell receptor beta chains from the same sample are listed, as sequenced in a study of long-term antiretroviral therapy in people with HIV. Survey-level resolution applied to immunoSEQ assay v3.0. Profiled with immunoSEQ multiplex PCR; TCRdb holds only in-frame clones, not every one. The sample includes approximately 23,000 clones, roughly four fifths of them seen just once. The sample consisted of unsorted PBMCs, taken 1.5 years after starting antiretroviral therapy. The receptors derive from a man aged 30-40 years with HIV.

The chain is built from TRBV30 and TRBJ2-7, with D perhaps given as TRBD1 or TRBD2 (5 bases each). V was shortened by 0 bases and J by 6 bases, with 15 bases between the two germline ends. This CDR3 comprises 14 residues. CDR1 GTSNPN and CDR2 SVGIG come from the germline V gene (reference sequence). This CDR3 reads CAWSVWGNQCEQYF. The CDR3 DNA reads as TGTGCCTGGAGTGTTTGGGGGAACCAGTGCGAGCAGTACTTC.

The chain employs TRBV6-5 and TRBJ1-5; D gene ambiguous. This CDR3 contains 15 residues. The germline V gene has CDR1 MNHEY and CDR2 SVGAGI. Trimming stripped 6 bases from V and 2 bases from J, with 14 bases between. Here the CDR3 DNA reads TGTGCCAGCAGCAGCAAGGGAAGAGGCAATCAGCCCCAGCATTTT. It specifies CASSSKGRGNQPQHF.

The V call is TRBV13, the J call TRBJ2-7; D tentatively reads TRBD1 or TRBD2 (5 bases each). V was cut by 3 bases and J by 6 bases, with 15 bases left in between. This CDR3 comprises 14 residues. CDR1 and CDR2 from the germline V gene are PRHDT and FYEKMQ (reference sequence). The CDR3 region is CASSFQRGRREQYF. In DNA, the CDR3 is TGTGCCAGCAGCTTCCAGAGGGGAAGGCGCGAGCAGTACTTC.

The rearrangement links TRBV11-2 to TRBJ2-7; D uncertain. The CDR3 spans 13 residues. Trimming took off 5 bases at V and 2 bases at J, with 10 bases between the two ends. Germline lookup yields CDR1 SGHAT and CDR2 FQNNGV. The CDR3 DNA reads TGTGCCAGCAGCCAACTATTAGCCTACGAGCAGTACTTC. It yields the protein CASSQLLAYEQYF. The full variable domain, in which reference TRBV11-2 and TRBJ2-7 provide the parts outside the CDR3, is EAGVAQSPRYKIIEKRQSVAFWCNPISGHATLYWYQQILGQGPKLLIQFQNNGVVDDSQLPKDRFSAERLKGVDSTLKIQPAKLEDSAVYLCASSQLLAYEQYFGPGTRLTVT.

This chain uses TRBV4-2 with TRBJ2-3, with 7 bases that match TRBD1. CDR1 and CDR2 from the germline V gene are LGHNA and YNFKEQ. The CDR3 extends over 13 amino acids. Unmatched junction bases numbered 3, after V lost 5 bases and J lost 4 bases. This CDR3 reads CASSGQDPDTQYF. In nucleotides, the CDR3 is TGTGCCAGCAGCGGACAGGATCCAGATACGCAGTATTTT.

V is TRBV5-5 and J is TRBJ2-1, with D perhaps TRBD2 (5 bases). Germline-derived CDR1 and CDR2 are SGHKS and YYEKEE (reference sequence). V was shortened by 4 bases and J by 1 base, with 12 bases between the two germline ends. This CDR3 is 15 amino acids long. The CDR3 DNA reads as TGTGCCAGCAGCCGGACTGGAGAGTCCTACAATGAGCAGTTCTTC. Translating gives CASSRTGESYNEQFF.

The V and J genes are TRBV7-7 and TRBJ2-2; 7 nucleotides agree with TRBD1. The CDR3 contains 15 residues. Unmatched junction bases numbered 9, after V lost 5 bases and J lost 6 bases. The V gene's germline CDR1 is SSHAT and CDR2 FNYEAQ (reference sequence). The CDR3 reads CASSPTGISSGELFF. CDR3 DNA: TGTGCCAGCAGCCCGACAGGGATAAGTTCCGGGGAGCTGTTTTTT.

The chain is built from TRBV30 and TRBJ1-2, with D perhaps matching TRBD1 (5 bases). The CDR3 loop spans 13 amino acids. Looked up from germline, CDR1 is GTSNPN and CDR2 is SVGIG (reference sequence). V was cut by 0 bases and J by 2 bases, with 7 bases left in between. Here the CDR3 reads CAWSVGDNYGYTF. CDR3 DNA sequence: TGTGCCTGGAGTGTAGGGGACAACTATGGCTACACCTTC.

The V and J genes are TRBV27 and TRBJ1-2, with 9 positions matching TRBD1. The germline gives CDR1 MNHEY, CDR2 SMNVEV (reference sequence). Unmatched junction bases numbered 9, after V lost 4 bases and J lost 6 bases. The CDR3 is 15 amino acids. CDR3 nucleotides: TGTGCCAGCAGTTCACCGGGACAGGGATCGGATGGCTACACCTTC. Its translation is CASSSPGQGSDGYTF.

This chain joins TRBV18 and TRBJ2-7; D not certain. This CDR3 region has 16 residues. V lost 3 bases and J 7 bases, leaving 22 bases between the germline ends. Per germline, CDR1 KGHSH and CDR2 LQKENI. The CDR3 DNA is TGTGCCAGCTCACCCATGGTCCAAGGCACCCCCGGGGAGCAGTACTTC. Its translation: CASSPMVQGTPGEQYF.

The V and J genes are TRBV5-1 and TRBJ1-1, with 7 bases aligning to TRBD1. The germline gives CDR1 SGHRS, CDR2 YFSETQ. The V and J ends lost 0 bases and 0 bases, in that order; junction bases with no gene match: 2. CDR3 length: 15 residues. DNA for the CDR3: TGCGCCAGCAGCTTGGACAGGGGAATGAACACTGAAGCTTTCTTT. Translation: CASSLDRGMNTEAFF.

The chain couples TRBV10-2 to TRBJ1-1; D gene uncertain. From germline, CDR1 is WSHSY and CDR2 SAAADI. The CDR3 consists of 13 residues. V was pared by 6 bases and J by 0 bases, with 8 bases between. CDR3 sequence reads: CASRLRLNTEAFF. CDR3 DNA: TGCGCCAGCAGACTAAGACTGAACACTGAAGCTTTCTTT.

This clone was found once. CDR3 protein: CAWRGDGSIQYF. As DNA, the CDR3 is TGTGCCTGGAGGGGAGATGGGTCCATTCAGTACTTC. The J gene is TRBJ2-4, the V gene TRBV30; maybe TRBD2 (5 bases). The CDR3 is made up of 12 amino acids. Germline values: CDR1 GTSNPN, CDR2 SVGIG (reference sequence). V was shortened by 3 bases and J by 9 bases, with 12 bases between the two germline ends.

The rearrangement links TRBV18 to TRBJ1-2; D is unclear. Germline CDR1 and CDR2: KGHSH and LQKENI. The CDR3 loop spans 13 amino acids. V was trimmed by 1 base and J by 2 bases, leaving 5 bases between them. The CDR3 loop is CASSPQENYGYTF. CDR3 in DNA: TGTGCCAGCTCACCACAGGAGAACTATGGCTACACCTTC.

The V call is TRBV6-6, the J call TRBJ1-1, with D tentatively TRBD1 (6 bases). Trimming removed 6 bases from V and 0 bases from J, with 11 bases in between. The CDR3 totals 14 residues. CDR1 MNHNY and CDR2 SVGAGI come from the germline V gene (reference sequence). CDR3 DNA sequence: TGTGCCAGCAGGGTGGGACACCTGAACACTGAAGCTTTCTTT. This translates into CASRVGHLNTEAFF.

The chain couples TRBV7-6 to TRBJ2-3, with 7 bases fitting TRBD2. The CDR3 runs 16 residues. From germline, CDR1 is SGHVS and CDR2 FNYEAQ. J lost 3 bases, V lost 7 bases, and 13 bases had no gene match. Written as DNA, the CDR3 is TGTGCCAGCACCTCTTCCCCGGGACTACTTACAGATACGCAGTATTTT. Translation gives CASTSSPGLLTDTQYF.

This chain links TRBV5-1 with TRBJ2-2, with no clear D. CDR1 and CDR2 from the germline V gene are SGHRS and YFSETQ. The CDR3 runs 15 residues. Trimming removed 2 bases at V and 5 bases at J, with 13 bases between. The CDR3 coding sequence is TGCGCCAGCAGCTTAGACGGAACCTGGACCGGGGAGCTGTTTTTT. Amino acids: CASSLDGTWTGELFF.

This chain links TRBV7-6 with TRBJ2-5, with no clear D. CDR3 size: 12 residues. V was shortened by 4 bases and J by 5 bases, with 8 bases between the two germline ends. Germline loops: CDR1 SGHVS, CDR2 FNYEAQ. CDR3 residues: CASSSSEETQYF. The CDR3 DNA follows: TGTGCCAGCAGCTCGTCAGAGGAGACCCAGTACTTC.

CDR3 nucleotides: TGTGCCAGCAGCCTATTCAGTACCCAGTCCTACGAGCAGTACTTC. Its translation: CASSLFSTQSYEQYF. J is TRBJ2-7 and V is TRBV7-8, with unresolved D. Germline V gene data show CDR1 as SGHVS and CDR2 as FQNEAQ. The CDR3 has 15 residues. V shed 5 bases and J shed 1 base, with 15 bases lying between them.

V gene TRBV7-2 combines with J gene TRBJ2-7; D not certain. V lost 5 bases and J 5 bases, leaving 10 bases between the germline ends. Looked up from germline, CDR1 is SGHTA and CDR2 is FQGNSA. The CDR3 consists of 12 residues. CDR3 bases: TGTGCCAGCAGCAACCGTCGGAACGAGCAGTACTTC. Translated, it gives CASSNRRNEQYF.

This chain connects TRBV28 to TRBJ1-2; D perhaps matches TRBD1 (6 bases). Germline V gene sequence: CDR1 MDHEN, CDR2 SYDVKM. V was pared by 5 bases and J by 3 bases, with 16 bases between. The CDR3 loop spans 15 amino acids. The DNA for the CDR3 is TGTGCCAGCAGTCACCCAGGGGACACAGACTATGGCTACACCTTC. Residues: CASSHPGDTDYGYTF.

This chain links TRBV13 with TRBJ2-5; D is undetermined. The CDR3 has 12 residues. Germline CDR1 PRHDT, CDR2 FYEKMQ (reference sequence). V was cut by 5 bases and J by 5 bases, with 9 bases left in between. The CDR3 sequence is CASSRRVETQYF. The CDR3 DNA is TGTGCCAGCAGCCGCCGGGTCGAGACCCAGTACTTC.

The rearrangement links TRBV28 to TRBJ2-7; 12 bases align to TRBD2. The CDR3 spans 14 residues. In germline, CDR1 is MDHEN, CDR2 SYDVKM. Trimming removed 8 bases from V and 7 bases from J; junction bases left unmatched: 9. CDR3 in amino acids: CASARLAGVNEQYF. The CDR3 coding sequence is TGTGCCAGCGCGCGACTAGCGGGAGTAAATGAGCAGTACTTC.

This chain links TRBV6-5 with TRBJ2-7; D possibly corresponds to TRBD2 (6 bases). The CDR3 is 14 amino acids. Germline V gene sequence: CDR1 MNHEY, CDR2 SVGAGI. The ends were cut back, 6 bases at V and 0 bases at J, with 12 bases in the middle. Here the CDR3 reads CASRGGHSSYEQYF. The CDR3 DNA reads as TGTGCCAGCAGAGGAGGGCACAGCTCCTACGAGCAGTACTTC.

The rearrangement uses TRBV27 and TRBJ1-5; D is unresolved. CDR3 length: 15 residues. Germline V gene sequence: CDR1 MNHEY, CDR2 SMNVEV (reference sequence). The germline V and J ends were trimmed by 5 bases and 0 bases, with 11 bases remaining between them. For the CDR3, the DNA is TGTGCCAGCAGTACCTCCCCGGTTAGCAATCAGCCCCAGCATTTT. This translates into CASSTSPVSNQPQHF.

J is TRBJ1-6 and V is TRBV7-2, with D tentatively TRBD1 (5 bases). V was trimmed by 6 bases and J by 1 base, leaving 13 bases between them. Per germline, CDR1 SGHTA and CDR2 FQGNSA. The CDR3 spans 16 residues. CDR3 DNA sequence: TGTGCCAGCAGATATGTGGGGGATTCCTATAATTCACCCCTCCACTTT. This encodes CASRYVGDSYNSPLHF.

The V call is TRBV4-1, the J call TRBJ2-3, with 8 bases aligning to TRBD2. Per the germline V gene, CDR1 is MGHRA and CDR2 is YSYEKL. Unmatched junction bases numbered 12, after V lost 7 bases and J lost 0 bases. This CDR3 is built from 17 residues. CDR3 protein: CASTPVPGLVSTDTQYF. The DNA for the CDR3 is TGCGCCAGCACCCCGGTCCCGGGACTAGTTAGCACAGATACGCAGTATTTT.

The chain has TRBV28 and TRBJ2-2; D gene ambiguous. Germline V gene data show CDR1 as MDHEN and CDR2 as SYDVKM. V was shortened by 3 bases and J by 0 bases, with 14 bases between the two germline ends. The CDR3 is 17 residues long. The CDR3 sequence is CASSFSRKGSNTGELFF. CDR3 bases: TGTGCCAGCAGTTTCTCGCGAAAAGGATCGAACACCGGGGAGCTGTTTTTT.

The gene calls are TRBV4-3 and TRBJ2-7; possibly TRBD2 for D (5 bases). The CDR3 consists of 17 residues. The germline V gene encodes CDR1 LGHNA and CDR2 YSLEER. Trimming pared 0 bases from V and 4 bases from J, leaving 19 bases between. The CDR3 region has the DNA TGCGCCAGCAGCCAAGATCCGGGCGGGCTATATTGGTACGAGCAGTACTTC. This codes for CASSQDPGGLYWYEQYF.

The genes are TRBV7-2 and TRBJ2-7, with TRBD2 identical over 11 bases. The germline V gene encodes CDR1 SGHTA and CDR2 FQGNSA. J lost 7 bases, V lost 4 bases, and 9 bases had no gene match. The CDR3 runs 15 residues. DNA of the CDR3: TGTGCCAGCAGCTCCACTAGCGGGAGAGGCGGGGAGCAGTACTTC. Translating gives CASSSTSGRGGEQYF.